The present TCR beta chain was sequenced within a study of immune reconstitution after stem cell transplant in scleroderma (dated by TCRdb to 2016 to 2017). V loses 0 bases, J loses 2 bases, and the germline ends lie 17 bases apart. There are 16 amino acids in the CDR3, from cysteine to phenylalanine inclusive. Kept here is only the CDR3 DNA, which spans 48 bases and is read in frame from base 1. CDR1 and CDR2, per the germline V gene (reference sequence), are DFQATT and SNEGSKA. Libraries came from RT-PCR. Instrument used: Illumina MiSeq. TCRdb cleaned the public reads at Q25 with fastp, built clones with MiXCR and kept in-frame beta chains. Entries are consolidated by CDR3 protein sequence, retaining the most common genes and DNA. For this sample the table gives approximately 1,500 distinct CDR3 sequences, of which 8.7% were detected only once. The ten largest clones add up to roughly an eighth of the sample.

This clonotype is described as medium-sized (0.01 to 0.1%). Its antigen is not yet known. Per-base qualities were not stored, and no clone one base away is much larger. This sequence was found in a female donor with systemic sclerosis. Sampling was conducted before or after autologous hematopoietic stem cell transplantation (not recorded which). This receptor chain uses TRBV20-1 and TRBJ2-7, with TRBD1 tentatively as D gene (5 bases match). The sequenced DNA is TGCAGTGCTAGAGACTCCACCGGGCAGGGTGCCTACGAGCAGTACTTC. This sequence encodes CSARDSTGQGAYEQYF.